Listed here are 7 T cell receptor beta chains from one sample, sequenced in a study of graft-versus-host responses after intestinal transplantation. Repertoires were generated with immunoSEQ multiplex PCR, while TCRdb's copy carries only in-frame clones and drops some. The data hold about 120,000 clones, with approximately 96% observed a single time. No antigens are known for them. This specimen consisted of unstimulated CD8+ T cells sorted from spleen or lymph node cells, obtained before intestinal transplant. The source is a human donor who received an intestinal transplant.

The chain couples TRBV30 to TRBJ2-5; 7 bases match TRBD1. The ends lost 6 bases at V and 9 bases at J; junction bases unmatched: 25. This CDR3 has 17 residues. Germline CDR1 GTSNPN, CDR2 SVGIG (reference sequence). CDR3 DNA: TGTGCCTGCCCCATTTTGATACCGGGACAGAGAGAGAAGGCCCAGTACTTC. This codes for CACPILIPGQREKAQYF.

In its sample, this clone was seen once. V and J are TRBV15 and TRBJ2-1; either TRBD1 or TRBD2 may fit D (5 bases each). Trimming pared 9 bases from V and 4 bases from J, leaving 10 bases between. This CDR3 comprises 12 residues. Germline CDR1 reads LNHNV; CDR2 reads YYDKDF (reference sequence). The CDR3 sequence: CATGRPYNEQFF. The CDR3 nucleotides read TGTGCCACGGGACGGCCATACAATGAGCAGTTCTTC.

This chain uses TRBV7-8 with TRBJ2-7, with 9 bases identical to TRBD1. With V trimmed by 4 bases and J by 3 bases, 7 bases remained unmatched. Germline V CDR1 and CDR2: SGHVS, FQNEAQ. This CDR3 is 15 amino acids long. The CDR3 is CASSYRDRVIYEQYF. The CDR3, as DNA: TGTGCCAGCAGCTACCGGGACAGGGTAATCTACGAGCAGTACTTC. The full variable domain, with the rest looked up from reference TRBV7-8 and TRBJ2-7, is GAGVSQSPRYKVAKRGQDVALRCDPISGHVSLFWYQQALGQGPEFLTYFQNEAQLDKSGLPSDRFFAERPEGSVSTLKIQRTQQEDSAVYLCASSYRDRVIYEQYFGPGTRLTVT.

This clone is a singleton in its sample. The gene calls are TRBV4-3 and TRBJ2-1; the D gene is possibly TRBD1 (5 bases). V lost 2 bases to trimming and J lost 5 bases, with 19 bases between them. Germline-derived CDR1 and CDR2 are LGHNA and YSLEER. This CDR3 contains 17 residues. The DNA of the CDR3 is TGCGCCAGCAGCCAACATAGCAAAGGGGCCCCGCACAATGAGCAGTTCTTC. It specifies CASSQHSKGAPHNEQFF.

This chain connects TRBV13 to TRBJ2-7; 8 bases line up with TRBD1. The V gene's germline CDR1 is PRHDT and CDR2 FYEKMQ (reference sequence). CDR3 length: 13 residues. V dropped 5 bases and J dropped 3; count of bases not matched to a gene: 3. This chain's CDR3 is CASSLGQGYEQYF. CDR3 sequence (DNA): TGTGCCAGCAGCCTCGGACAGGGCTACGAGCAGTACTTC.

V is TRBV5-8 and J is TRBJ2-1; no firm D call. The V gene lost 4 bases and the J gene lost 6 bases, with 8 bases spanning the gap. The germline CDR1 and CDR2 sequences are SGHTS and YDEGEE. The CDR3 extends over 12 amino acids. This chain's CDR3 is CASSLLRNEQFF. The CDR3 coding sequence is TGTGCCAGCAGCCTGCTACGCAATGAGCAGTTCTTC.

The chain joins TRBV28 to TRBJ1-2; unclear D gene. Germline-derived CDR1 and CDR2 are MDHEN and SYDVKM. This CDR3 has 13 amino acids. V was trimmed by 3 bases and J by 6 bases, leaving 11 bases between them. CDR3 coding DNA: TGTGCCAGCAGTTTGCTAGGAACGGATGGCTACACCTTC. Amino acid sequence: CASSLLGTDGYTF.